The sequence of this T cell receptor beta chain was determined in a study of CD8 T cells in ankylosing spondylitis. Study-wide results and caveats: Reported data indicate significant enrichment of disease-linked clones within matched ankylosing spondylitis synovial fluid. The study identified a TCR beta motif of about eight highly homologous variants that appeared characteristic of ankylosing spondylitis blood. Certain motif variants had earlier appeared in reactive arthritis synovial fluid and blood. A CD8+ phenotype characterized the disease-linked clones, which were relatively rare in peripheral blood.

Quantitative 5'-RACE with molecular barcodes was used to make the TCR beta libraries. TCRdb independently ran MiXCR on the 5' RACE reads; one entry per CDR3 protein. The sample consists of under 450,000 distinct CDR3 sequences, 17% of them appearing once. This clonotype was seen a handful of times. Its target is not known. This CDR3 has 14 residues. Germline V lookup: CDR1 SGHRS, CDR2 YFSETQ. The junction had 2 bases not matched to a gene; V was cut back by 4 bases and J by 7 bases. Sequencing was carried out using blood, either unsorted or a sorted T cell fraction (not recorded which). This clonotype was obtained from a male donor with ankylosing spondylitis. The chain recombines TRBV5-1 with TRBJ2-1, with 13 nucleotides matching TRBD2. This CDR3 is CASSGLAGVNEQFF. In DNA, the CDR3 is TGCGCCAGCAGCGGACTAGCGGGGGTAAATGAGCAGTTCTTC. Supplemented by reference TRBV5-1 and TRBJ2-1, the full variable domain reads KAGVTQTPRYLIKTRGQQVTLSCSPISGHRSVSWYQQTPGQGLQFLFEYFSETQRNKGNFPGRFSGRQFSNSRSEMNVSTLELGDSALYLCASSGLAGVNEQFFGPGTRLTVL.